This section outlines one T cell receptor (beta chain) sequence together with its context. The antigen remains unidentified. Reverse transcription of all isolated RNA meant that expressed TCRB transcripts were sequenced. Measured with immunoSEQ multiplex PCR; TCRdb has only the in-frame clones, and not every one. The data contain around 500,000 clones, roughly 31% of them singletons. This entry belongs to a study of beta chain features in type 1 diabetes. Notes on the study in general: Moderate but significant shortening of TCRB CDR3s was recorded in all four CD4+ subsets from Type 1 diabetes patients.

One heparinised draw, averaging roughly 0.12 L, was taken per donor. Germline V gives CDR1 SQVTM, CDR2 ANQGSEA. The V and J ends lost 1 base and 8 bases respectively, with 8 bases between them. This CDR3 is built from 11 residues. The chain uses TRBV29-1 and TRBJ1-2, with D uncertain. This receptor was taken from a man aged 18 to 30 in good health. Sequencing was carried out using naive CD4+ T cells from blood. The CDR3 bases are TGCAGCGTTGAAGGCTCGGGGGGCTACACCTTC. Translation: CSVEGSGGYTF.